The 9 T cell receptor beta chains below come from one sample, sequenced in a study of shared clonotypes between healthy human individuals. The protocol was immunoSEQ multiplex PCR, while the TCRdb copy is restricted to in-frame clones and leaves out a portion. The sample lists over a million clones, about four fifths occurring once. The sequencing input was memory CD4+ T cells from PBMCs. Described subset: CD45RA-negative fraction. The receptors come from a young man in good health. Some clones in this sample may be carry-over from other donors' samples.

Points on this clone: This clone may be a read error of a much larger clone one base away. The V and J genes are TRBV7-9 and TRBJ2-3; no firm D call. Germline-derived CDR1 and CDR2 are SEHNR and FQNEAQ (reference sequence). This CDR3 is built from 12 residues. V gave up 2 bases and J gave up 3 bases, with 3 bases separating them. CDR3 in DNA: TGTGCCAGCAGCTTATTAACAGATACGCAGTATTTT. This encodes CASSLLTDTQYF. The full variable domain, rest sourced from reference TRBV7-9 and TRBJ2-3, is DTGVSQNPRHKITKRGQNVTFRCDPISEHNRLYWYRQTLGQGPEFLTYFQNEAQLEKSRLLSDRFSAERPKGSFSTLEIQRTEQGDSAMYLCASSLLTDTQYFGPGTRLTVL.

This clone occurred a few times. V gene TRBV7-2 combines with J gene TRBJ2-7, with D possibly matching TRBD2 (6 bases). The germline V and J ends were trimmed by 3 bases and 1 base, with 16 bases remaining between them. From germline, CDR1 is SGHTA and CDR2 FQGNSA. This CDR3 is 16 amino acids long. The CDR3 coding sequence is TGTGCCAGCAGCTTGTCCGGGACTGGTAAATCCTACGAGCAGTACTTC. Its protein product is CASSLSGTGKSYEQYF.

This sequence joins TRBV7-9 and TRBJ2-2; D gene ambiguous. The V end was cut by 5 bases, the J end by 6 bases, with 16 bases between. There are 15 residues in the CDR3. CDR1 is SEHNR and CDR2 is FQNEAQ in the germline V gene (reference sequence). CDR3 in amino acids: CASSPASPGPGELFF. In nucleotides, the CDR3 is TGTGCCAGCAGCCCCGCCTCACCGGGCCCCGGGGAGCTGTTTTTT.

The chain links TRBV4-2 to TRBJ2-1, with TRBD1 identical over 8 bases. The CDR3 extends over 18 amino acids. Germline V lookup: CDR1 LGHNA, CDR2 YNFKEQ. The junction had 7 bases not matched to a gene; V was cut back by 0 bases and J by 0 bases. The CDR3 spells CASSQEPGQGPSYNEQFF. Written as DNA, the CDR3 is TGTGCCAGCAGCCAAGAACCTGGACAGGGACCCTCCTACAATGAGCAGTTCTTC.

The chain is built from TRBV21-1 and TRBJ1-2. TRBV21-1 is recorded as a pseudogene. This CDR3 region has 19 residues. The CDR3 bases are TGTGCCAGCAGCAAATTGCGTCCGCCTGAGGAGGGTAAAAGCTATGGCTACACCTTC. This encodes CASSKLRPPEEGKSYGYTF.

This clone was seen a handful of times. The chain is built from TRBV5-4 and TRBJ2-3, with no clear D. CDR3 length: 12 amino acids. In germline, CDR1 is SGHNT, CDR2 YYREEE (reference sequence). Trimming pared 0 bases from V and 4 bases from J, leaving 3 bases between. CDR3 DNA: TGTGCCAGCAGCTTGGAGGCAGATACGCAGTATTTT. Encoded protein: CASSLEADTQYF. The full variable domain, with the rest looked up from reference TRBV5-4 and TRBJ2-3, is ETGVTQSPTHLIKTRGQQVTLRCSSQSGHNTVSWYQQALGQGPQFIFQYYREEENGRGNFPPRFSGLQFPNYSSELNVNALELDDSALYLCASSLEADTQYFGPGTRLTVL.

The V gene is TRBV12-5, the J gene TRBJ2-1, with 9 bases matching TRBD1. CDR3 length equals 13 residues. V lost 5 bases and J lost 8; bases outside the gene matches: 4. Germline assignment: CDR1 LGHNT and CDR2 FRNRAP. Here the CDR3 DNA reads TGTGCTAGTGGTCTTGACAGGGGGGATGAGCAGTTCTTC. Translated: CASGLDRGDEQFF.

The rearrangement uses TRBV27 and TRBJ2-7, with TRBD1 identical over 11 bases. CDR1 and CDR2 from the germline V gene are MNHEY and SMNVEV (reference sequence). This CDR3 is built from 16 residues. V shed 2 bases, J shed 3 bases, and the junction held 6 bases outside the gene matches. The CDR3 sequence: CASSLRRTGGHYEQYF. In DNA, the CDR3 is TGTGCCAGCAGTTTAAGACGGACAGGGGGCCACTACGAGCAGTACTTC.

This chain connects TRBV5-1 to TRBJ2-1, with TRBD2 matching 10 bases. The junction had 15 bases not matched to a gene; V was cut back by 7 bases and J by 8 bases. CDR1 is SGHRS and CDR2 is YFSETQ in the germline V gene. The CDR3 covers 16 residues. DNA of the CDR3: TGCGCCAGCGGAACCATGAGGACTAGCGGAGTAGATGAGCAGTTCTTC. This sequence encodes CASGTMRTSGVDEQFF.